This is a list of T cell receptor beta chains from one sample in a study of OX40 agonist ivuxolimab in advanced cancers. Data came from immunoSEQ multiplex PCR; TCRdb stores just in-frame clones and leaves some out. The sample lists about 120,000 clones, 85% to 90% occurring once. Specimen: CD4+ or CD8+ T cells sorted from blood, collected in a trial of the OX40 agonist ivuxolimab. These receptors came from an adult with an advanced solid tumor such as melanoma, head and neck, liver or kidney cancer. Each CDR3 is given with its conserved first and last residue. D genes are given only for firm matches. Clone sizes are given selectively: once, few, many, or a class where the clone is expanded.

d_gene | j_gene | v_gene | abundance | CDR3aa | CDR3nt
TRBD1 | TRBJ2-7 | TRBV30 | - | CAWSVGTGGREQYF | TGTGCCTGGAGTGTAGGGACAGGGGGCCGGGAGCAGTACTTC
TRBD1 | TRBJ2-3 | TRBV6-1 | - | CASSTGLGTDTQYF | TGTGCCAGCTCGACAGGGTTGGGAACAGATACGCAGTATTTT
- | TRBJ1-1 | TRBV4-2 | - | CASSVTRGNTEAFF | TGTGCCAGCAGCGTGACCAGAGGGAACACTGAAGCTTTCTTT
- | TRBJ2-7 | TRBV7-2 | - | CASSLVTLVGEQYF | TGTGCCAGCAGCCTCGTCACCCTCGTGGGGGAGCAGTACTTC
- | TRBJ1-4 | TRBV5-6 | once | CASSRRTANNEKLFF | TGTGCCAGCAGCCGGCGGACAGCCAATAATGAAAAACTGTTTTTT
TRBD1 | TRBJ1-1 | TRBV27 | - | CASRQGVVNTEAFF | TGTGCCAGCAGGCAGGGGGTAGTGAACACTGAAGCTTTCTTT
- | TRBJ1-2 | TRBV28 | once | CASSPGGSRLDYGYTF | TGTGCCAGCAGCCCCGGAGGTAGTCGTTTGGACTATGGCTACACCTTC
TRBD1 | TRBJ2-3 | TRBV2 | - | CASSERQGFGTWTQYF | TGTGCCAGCAGTGAAAGACAGGGTTTCGGCACGTGGACGCAGTATTTT
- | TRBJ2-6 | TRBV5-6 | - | CASSLISGSGANVLTF | TGTGCCAGCAGCTTGATCTCGGGATCCGGGGCCAACGTCCTGACTTTC
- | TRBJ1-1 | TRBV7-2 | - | CASSPFKNTEAFF | TGTGCCAGCAGCCCTTTCAAGAACACTGAAGCTTTCTTT
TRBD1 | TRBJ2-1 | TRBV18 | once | CASSPPTGQGDDEQFF | TGTGCCAGCTCACCACCCACGGGACAGGGTGACGATGAGCAGTTCTTC
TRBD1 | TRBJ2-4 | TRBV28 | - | CASSATRTGIGRIQYF | TGTGCCAGCAGTGCCACAAGGACAGGGATTGGTCGCATTCAGTACTTC
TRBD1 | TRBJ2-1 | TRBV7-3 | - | CASSLNPGQGSEQFF | TGTGCCAGCAGCTTAAACCCGGGACAGGGTTCGGAGCAGTTCTTC
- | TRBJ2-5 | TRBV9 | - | CASSVPDLQETQYF | TGTGCCAGCAGCGTCCCTGATCTCCAAGAGACCCAGTACTTC
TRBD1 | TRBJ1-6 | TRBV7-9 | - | CASSPSGGQGNSPLHF | TGTGCCAGCAGCCCCTCCGGGGGACAGGGTAATTCACCCCTCCACTTT
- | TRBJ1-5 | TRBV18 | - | CASSPGTDQPQHF | TGTGCCAGCTCACCAGGAACGGATCAGCCCCAGCATTTT
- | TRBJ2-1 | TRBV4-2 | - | CASSLLVGGDNEQFF | TGTGCCAGCAGCCTACTAGTGGGGGGAGACAATGAGCAGTTCTTC
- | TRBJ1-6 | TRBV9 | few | CASSVGSSYNSPLHF | TGTGCCAGCAGCGTAGGAAGCTCCTATAATTCACCCCTCCACTTT
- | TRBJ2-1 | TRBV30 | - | CAWSGSGNEQFF | TGTGCCTGGAGTGGGTCGGGCAATGAGCAGTTCTTC
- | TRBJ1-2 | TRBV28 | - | CASSSGVGDYGYTF | TGTGCCAGCAGTTCAGGGGTGGGAGACTATGGCTACACCTTC
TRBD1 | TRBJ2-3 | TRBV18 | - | CASSRGQGKLTDTQYF | TGTGCCAGTTCCAGGGGACAGGGGAAGCTCACAGATACGCAGTATTTT
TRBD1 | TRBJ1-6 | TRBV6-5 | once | CASNWGQGGSPLHF | TGTGCCAGCAACTGGGGACAGGGTGGTTCACCCCTCCACTTT
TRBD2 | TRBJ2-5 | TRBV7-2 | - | CASSSGGASETQYF | TGTGCCAGCAGCAGCGGGGGGGCCTCTGAGACCCAGTACTTC
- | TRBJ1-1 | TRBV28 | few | CASKGGAPTEAFF | TGTGCCAGCAAAGGCGGGGCCCCCACTGAAGCTTTCTTT
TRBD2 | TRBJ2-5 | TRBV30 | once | CAWSERGGETQYF | TGTGCCTGGTCAGAGCGGGGGGGAGAGACCCAGTACTTC
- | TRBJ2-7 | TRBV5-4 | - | CASTQIGRGAYEQYF | TGTGCCAGCACCCAAATCGGGCGGGGAGCCTACGAGCAGTACTTC
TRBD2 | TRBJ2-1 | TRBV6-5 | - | CASRERGTYNEQFF | TGTGCCAGCAGAGAGCGGGGGACCTACAATGAGCAGTTCTTC
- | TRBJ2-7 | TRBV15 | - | CATSRAWVGGGEQYF | TGTGCCACCAGCAGAGCTTGGGTTGGAGGGGGCGAGCAGTACTTC
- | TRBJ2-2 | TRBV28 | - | CASSFFRGRAGELFF | TGTGCCAGCAGTTTTTTCAGGGGAAGAGCAGGGGAGCTGTTTTTT
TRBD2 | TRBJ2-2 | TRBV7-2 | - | CASSRGGTASGELFF | TGTGCCAGCAGCCGCGGGGGGACCGCATCTGGGGAGCTGTTTTTT
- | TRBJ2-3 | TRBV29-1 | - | CSVEPQTGTDTQYF | TGCAGCGTTGAACCCCAGACTGGCACAGATACGCAGTATTTT
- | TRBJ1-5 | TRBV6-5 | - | CASRLLGGGNQPQHF | TGTGCCAGCAGATTACTGGGGGGAGGCAATCAGCCCCAGCATTTT
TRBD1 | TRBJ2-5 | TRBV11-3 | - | CASSLGGTGAQKTQYF | TGTGCCAGCAGCTTAGGCGGGACAGGGGCCCAAAAGACCCAGTACTTC
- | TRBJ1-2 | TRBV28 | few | CASSFEGYGYTF | TGTGCCAGCAGTTTTGAAGGGTATGGCTACACCTTC
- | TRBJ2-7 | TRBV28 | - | CASSDSGGTYYEQYF | TGTGCCAGCAGTGATTCTGGTGGGACATACTACGAGCAGTACTTC
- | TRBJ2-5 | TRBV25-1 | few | CASSATTVAQETQYF | TGTGCCAGCAGTGCGACGACAGTAGCCCAAGAGACCCAGTACTTC
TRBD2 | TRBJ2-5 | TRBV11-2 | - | CASSLGLAGEETQYF | TGTGCCAGCAGCTTGGGACTAGCGGGGGAAGAGACCCAGTACTTC
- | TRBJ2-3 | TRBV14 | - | CASSSRRDTQYF | TGTGCCAGCAGCTCCCGCAGGGATACGCAGTATTTT
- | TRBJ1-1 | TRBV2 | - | CASRGGLMNTEAFF | TGTGCCAGCAGGGGCGGACTCATGAACACTGAAGCTTTCTTT
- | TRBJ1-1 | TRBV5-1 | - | CASSFFARDGAFF | TGCGCCAGCAGCTTTTTCGCCAGGGATGGAGCTTTCTTT
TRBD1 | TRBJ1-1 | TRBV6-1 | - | CASSTWTGGNTEAFF | TGTGCCAGCAGCACTTGGACAGGGGGGAACACTGAAGCTTTCTTT
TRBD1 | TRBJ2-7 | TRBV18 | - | CASSPWTGKVEQYF | TGTGCCAGCTCACCTTGGACAGGGAAAGTCGAGCAGTACTTC
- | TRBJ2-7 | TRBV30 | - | CAWSVGQAYEQYF | TGTGCCTGGAGTGTAGGCCAGGCCTACGAGCAGTACTTC
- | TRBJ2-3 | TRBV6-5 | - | CATTARGVSTDTQYF | TGTGCCACTACCGCTCGCGGGGTGAGCACAGATACGCAGTATTTT
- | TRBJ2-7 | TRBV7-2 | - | CASSLGAGYEQYF | TGTGCCAGCAGCTTAGGGGCCGGGTACGAGCAGTACTTC
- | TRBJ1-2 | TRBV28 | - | CASSPTRTVYGYTF | TGTGCCAGCAGCCCAACTCGGACAGTCTATGGCTACACCTTC
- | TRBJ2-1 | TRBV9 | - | CASSKLDSEQFF | TGTGCCAGCAGTAAATTGGACTCGGAGCAGTTCTTC